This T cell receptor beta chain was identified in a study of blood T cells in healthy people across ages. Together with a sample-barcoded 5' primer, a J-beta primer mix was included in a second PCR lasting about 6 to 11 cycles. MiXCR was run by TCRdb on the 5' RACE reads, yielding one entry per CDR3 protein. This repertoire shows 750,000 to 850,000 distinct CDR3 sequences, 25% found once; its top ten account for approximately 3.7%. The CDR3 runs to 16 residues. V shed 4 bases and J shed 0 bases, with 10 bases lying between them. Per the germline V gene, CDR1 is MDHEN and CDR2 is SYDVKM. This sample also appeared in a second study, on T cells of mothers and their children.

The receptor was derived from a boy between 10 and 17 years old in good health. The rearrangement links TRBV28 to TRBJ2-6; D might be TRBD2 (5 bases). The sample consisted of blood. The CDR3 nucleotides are TGTGCCAGCAGTTCTCCCCGGGGCTCTGGGGCCAACGTCCTGACTTTC. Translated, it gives CASSSPRGSGANVLTF.